Below are 12 T cell receptor beta chains sequenced from a single sample in a study of long-term antiretroviral therapy in people with HIV. A v3.0 immunoSEQ assay was performed at survey level. TCRdb keeps only in-frame clones here, not all; method: immunoSEQ multiplex PCR. The table lists roughly 19,000 clones, roughly 89% of them singletons, with over 4% in the top ten. Here the sequenced sample was unsorted PBMCs, taken 2.1 years after starting antiretroviral therapy. These receptors were taken from a man aged 18-30 years with HIV.

This clone appeared once. The chain couples TRBV9 to TRBJ1-2, with D perhaps matching TRBD1 (6 bases). CDR1 SGDLS and CDR2 YYNGEE come from the germline V gene. The CDR3 has 18 amino acids. Trimming left V 2 bases short and J 3 bases short, with 23 bases between. CDR3 sequence: CASSVGKSETGTYYGYTF. The CDR3 DNA follows: TGTGCCAGCAGCGTGGGAAAGAGCGAGACAGGAACCTACTATGGCTACACCTTC.

The J gene is TRBJ1-1, the V gene TRBV6-6; 7 bases match TRBD1. CDR3 size: 14 residues. V dropped 0 bases and J dropped 4; count of bases not matched to a gene: 2. Germline lookup yields CDR1 MNHNY and CDR2 SVGAGI (reference sequence). This chain's CDR3 is CASSYSTGVTEAFF. The DNA for the CDR3 is TGTGCCAGCAGTTACTCTACAGGGGTCACTGAAGCTTTCTTT.

The CDR3, as DNA: TGTGCCAGCAGGATCGGGTCTAAAAAAGGGACCCAGTACTTC. It specifies CASRIGSKKGTQYF. The chain carries TRBV27 and TRBJ2-5; D ambiguous. V was shortened by 6 bases and J by 7 bases, with 18 bases between the two germline ends. This CDR3 contains 14 residues. Germline CDR1 and CDR2: MNHEY and SMNVEV (reference sequence).

This clone showed up just once. The chain carries TRBV5-6 and TRBJ2-7; perhaps TRBD2 as D (6 bases). From germline, CDR1 is SGHDT and CDR2 YYEEEE. CDR3 length: 13 amino acids. Trimming shortened V by 4 bases and J by 3 bases, and 11 bases separated the two germline ends. DNA for the CDR3: TGTGCCAGCAGCCCGGGAGAAGACTACGAGCAGTACTTC. It specifies CASSPGEDYEQYF.

V usage is TRBV6-1 and J usage is TRBJ1-6, with a weak D call TRBD1 (5 bases). Trimming took off 3 bases at V and 5 bases at J, with 11 bases between the two ends. Germline CDR1 is MNHNS and CDR2 is SASEGT. The CDR3 is 15 residues long. DNA for the CDR3: TGTGCCAGCAGTGACGGACATTGGAATAATTCACCCCTCCACTTT. This gives the protein CASSDGHWNNSPLHF.

The CDR3 coding sequence is TGTGCCAGCAGCTCGGGACAGGGGGCGGTGAACACTGAAGCTTTCTTT. Translated, it gives CASSSGQGAVNTEAFF. V is TRBV7-9 and J is TRBJ1-1; 12 bases agree with TRBD1. The germline V gene encodes CDR1 SEHNR and CDR2 FQNEAQ (reference sequence). With 4 bases clipped from V and 0 bases from J, the junction kept 3 bases outside the gene matches. The CDR3 extends over 16 amino acids.

The gene calls are TRBV9 and TRBJ2-3; 12 positions agree with TRBD2. The V gene end was trimmed by 3 bases and the J gene end by 6 bases; junction bases not matched to a gene: 8. This CDR3 contains 16 residues. Germline V gives CDR1 SGDLS, CDR2 YYNGEE. The CDR3 DNA sequence: TGTGCCAGCAGCGATCGACTAGCGGGAGTAGAGGATACGCAGTATTTT. Translation gives CASSDRLAGVEDTQYF.

This chain joins TRBV7-2 and TRBJ2-1; the match to TRBD2 covers 8 bases. Germline V gene data show CDR1 as SGHTA and CDR2 as FQGNSA. V shed 1 base and J 8 bases; nucleotides not matched to a gene: 4. There are 14 residues in the CDR3. This chain's CDR3 is CASSLVRGGDEQFF. The CDR3 DNA sequence: TGTGCCAGCAGCTTAGTCCGGGGGGGGGATGAGCAGTTCTTC.

The chain uses TRBV19 and TRBJ2-5, with 11 bases that match TRBD2. Germline V gene data show CDR1 as LNHDA and CDR2 as SQIVND (reference sequence). The CDR3 spans 15 residues. V lost 3 bases and J lost 4; bases outside the gene matches: 4. This chain's CDR3 is CASSILAGGLETQYF. The CDR3 DNA reads as TGTGCCAGTAGTATCCTAGCGGGGGGTTTAGAGACCCAGTACTTC.

This chain links TRBV13 with TRBJ1-1; D call uncertain. In germline, CDR1 is PRHDT, CDR2 FYEKMQ (reference sequence). The CDR3 is 11 amino acids. V gave up 5 bases and J gave up 9 bases, with 10 bases separating them. In DNA, the CDR3 is TGTGCCAGCAGCAGATCCCATAAAGCTTTCTTT. Translating it yields CASSRSHKAFF.

This clone was counted a few times. In DNA, the CDR3 is TGTGCCACCCATCCCACTAGCGGAAGCACCGGGGAGCTGTTTTTT. Translation: CATHPTSGSTGELFF. The chain links TRBV28 to TRBJ2-2, with 8 positions matching TRBD2. V lost 10 bases, J lost 4 bases, and 11 bases stayed unmatched. The CDR3 totals 15 residues. The germline V gene encodes CDR1 MDHEN and CDR2 SYDVKM.

CDR3 DNA: TGCGCCAGCACAGACCTAGCGGGAGTACCCGAGACCCAGTACTTC. It is translated as CASTDLAGVPETQYF. This rearrangement joins TRBV5-1 to TRBJ2-5; TRBD2 agrees at 10 bases. CDR1 and CDR2 (germline): SGHRS, YFSETQ. This CDR3 contains 15 residues. Trimming took 6 bases from V and 5 from J; bases not matched to a gene: 10.